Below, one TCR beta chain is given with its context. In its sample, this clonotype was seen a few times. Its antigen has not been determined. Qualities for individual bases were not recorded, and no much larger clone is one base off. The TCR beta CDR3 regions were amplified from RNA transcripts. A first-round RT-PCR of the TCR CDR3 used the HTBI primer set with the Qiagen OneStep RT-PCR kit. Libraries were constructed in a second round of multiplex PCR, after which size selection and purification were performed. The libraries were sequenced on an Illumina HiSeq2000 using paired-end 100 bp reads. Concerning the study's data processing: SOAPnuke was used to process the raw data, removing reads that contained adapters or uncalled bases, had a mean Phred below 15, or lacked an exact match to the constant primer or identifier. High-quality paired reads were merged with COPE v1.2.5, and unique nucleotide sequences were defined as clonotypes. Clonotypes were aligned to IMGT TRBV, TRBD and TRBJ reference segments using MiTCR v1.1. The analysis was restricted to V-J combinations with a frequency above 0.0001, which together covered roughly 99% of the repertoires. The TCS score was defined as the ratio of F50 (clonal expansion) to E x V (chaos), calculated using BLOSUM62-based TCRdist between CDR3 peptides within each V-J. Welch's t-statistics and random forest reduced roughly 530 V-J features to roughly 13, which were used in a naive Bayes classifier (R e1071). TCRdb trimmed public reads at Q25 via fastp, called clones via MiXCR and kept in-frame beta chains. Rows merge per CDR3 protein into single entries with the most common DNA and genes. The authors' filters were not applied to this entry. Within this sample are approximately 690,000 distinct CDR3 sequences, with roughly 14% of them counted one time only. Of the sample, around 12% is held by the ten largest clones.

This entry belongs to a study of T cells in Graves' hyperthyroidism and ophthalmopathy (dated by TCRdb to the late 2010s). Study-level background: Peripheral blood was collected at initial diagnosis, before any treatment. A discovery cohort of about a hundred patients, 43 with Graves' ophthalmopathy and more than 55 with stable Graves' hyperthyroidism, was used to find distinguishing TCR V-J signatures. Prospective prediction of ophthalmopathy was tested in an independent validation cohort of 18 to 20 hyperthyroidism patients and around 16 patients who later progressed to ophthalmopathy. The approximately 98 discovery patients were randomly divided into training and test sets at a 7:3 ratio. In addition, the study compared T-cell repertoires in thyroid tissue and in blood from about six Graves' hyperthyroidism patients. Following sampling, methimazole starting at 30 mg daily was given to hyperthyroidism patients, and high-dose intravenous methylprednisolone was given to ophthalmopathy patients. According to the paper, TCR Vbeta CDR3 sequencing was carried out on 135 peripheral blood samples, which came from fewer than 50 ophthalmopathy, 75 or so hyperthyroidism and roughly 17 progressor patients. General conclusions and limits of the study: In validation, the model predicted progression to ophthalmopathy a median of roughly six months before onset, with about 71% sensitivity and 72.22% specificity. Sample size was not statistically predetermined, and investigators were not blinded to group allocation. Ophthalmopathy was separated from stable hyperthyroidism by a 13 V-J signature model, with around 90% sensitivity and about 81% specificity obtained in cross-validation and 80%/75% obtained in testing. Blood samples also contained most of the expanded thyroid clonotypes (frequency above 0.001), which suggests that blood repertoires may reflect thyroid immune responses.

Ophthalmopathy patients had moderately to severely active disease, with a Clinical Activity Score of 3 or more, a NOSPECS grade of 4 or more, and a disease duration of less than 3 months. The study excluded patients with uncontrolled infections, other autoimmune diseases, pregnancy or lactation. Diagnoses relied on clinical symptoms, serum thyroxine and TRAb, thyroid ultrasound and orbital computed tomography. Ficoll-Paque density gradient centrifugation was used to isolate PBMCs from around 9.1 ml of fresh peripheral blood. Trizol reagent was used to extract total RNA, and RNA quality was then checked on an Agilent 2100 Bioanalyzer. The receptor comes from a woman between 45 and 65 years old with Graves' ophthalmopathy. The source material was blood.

The DNA sequence reads TGTGCTAGTGGTTTGGGAGACAGGGCTGGCTACACCTTC. It is translated as CASGLGDRAGYTF. The rearrangement combines TRBV12-5 with TRBJ1-2; the central 7 bases match TRBD1. Ends trimmed: V by 1 base, J by 7 bases; bases unmatched to a gene: 3. The CDR3 numbers 13 residues from cysteine through phenylalanine. Only the CDR3 DNA stays, 39 bases, in frame from base 1. In the germline V gene, CDR1 corresponds to LGHNT and CDR2 to FRNRAP. Reference TRBV12-5 and TRBJ1-2 proteins supply the regions before and after the CDR3; the full variable domain is: DARVTQTPRHKVTEMGQEVTMRCQPILGHNTVFWYRQTMMQGLELLAYFRNRAPLDDSGMPKDRFSAEMPDATLATLKIQPSEPRDSAVYFCASGLGDRAGYTFGSGTRLTVV.